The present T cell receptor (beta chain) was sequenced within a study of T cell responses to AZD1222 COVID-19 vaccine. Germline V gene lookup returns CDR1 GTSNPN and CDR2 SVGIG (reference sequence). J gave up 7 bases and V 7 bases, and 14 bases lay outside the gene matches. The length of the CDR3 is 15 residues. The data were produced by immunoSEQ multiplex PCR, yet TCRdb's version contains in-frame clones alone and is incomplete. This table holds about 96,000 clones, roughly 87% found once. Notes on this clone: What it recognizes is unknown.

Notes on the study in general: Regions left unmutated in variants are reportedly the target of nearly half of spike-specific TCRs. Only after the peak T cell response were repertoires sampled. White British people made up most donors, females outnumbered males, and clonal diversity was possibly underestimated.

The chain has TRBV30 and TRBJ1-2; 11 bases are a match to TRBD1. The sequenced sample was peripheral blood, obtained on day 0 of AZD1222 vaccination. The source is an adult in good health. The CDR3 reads CASPGQGVFIGGYTF. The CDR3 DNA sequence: TGTGCCTCCCCGGGACAGGGGGTTTTTATTGGTGGCTACACCTTC. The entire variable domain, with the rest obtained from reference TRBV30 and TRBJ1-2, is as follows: SQTIHQWPATLVQPVGSPLSLECTVEGTSNPNLYWYRQAAGRGLQLLFYSVGIGQISSEVPQNLSASRPQDRQFILSSKKLLLSDSGFYLCASPGQGVFIGGYTFGSGTRLTVV.